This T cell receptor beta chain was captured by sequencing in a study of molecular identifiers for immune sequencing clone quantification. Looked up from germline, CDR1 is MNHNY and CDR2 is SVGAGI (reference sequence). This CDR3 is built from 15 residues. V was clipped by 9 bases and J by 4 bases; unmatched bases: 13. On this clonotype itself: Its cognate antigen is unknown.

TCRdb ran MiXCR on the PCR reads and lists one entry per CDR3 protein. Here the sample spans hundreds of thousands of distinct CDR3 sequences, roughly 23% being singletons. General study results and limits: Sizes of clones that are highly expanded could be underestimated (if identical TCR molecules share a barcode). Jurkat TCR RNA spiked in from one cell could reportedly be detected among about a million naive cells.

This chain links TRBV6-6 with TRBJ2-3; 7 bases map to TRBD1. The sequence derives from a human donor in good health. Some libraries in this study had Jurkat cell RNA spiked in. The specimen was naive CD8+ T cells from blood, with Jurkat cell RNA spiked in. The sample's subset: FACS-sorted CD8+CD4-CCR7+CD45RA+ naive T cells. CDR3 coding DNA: TGTGCCAGTAACCCCGGGACAGACTCTGCAGATACGCAGTATTTT. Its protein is CASNPGTDSADTQYF.